What follows is one T cell receptor (beta chain) and its context. Its antigen is not yet known. One base away there is no much larger clone; base qualities are not given. The CDR3 numbers 18 residues from cysteine through phenylalanine. The entry retains the CDR3 DNA only, 54 bases that are in frame from base 1. The junction shows trimming of 5 bases on V and 2 bases on J, and the gene matches do not reach 8 bases of it. This sample was taken from a study of patients and donors after allogeneic stem cell transplantation (dated by TCRdb to 2018 to 2021). Library construction relied on RT-PCR. Sequenced on a NextSeq 550. In TCRdb, the public reads were trimmed at Q25 with fastp and aligned with MiXCR, with productive beta chains retained. Records with the same CDR3 protein are collapsed into one entry carrying the most frequent genes and DNA. The sample has over 350,000 distinct CDR3 sequences on record, about a sixth of them singletons. Of the sample, 7% to 7.5% is held by the ten largest clones.

Sequenced: blood, either unsorted or a sorted T cell fraction (not recorded which). Recombination connected TRBV12-3 or TRBV12-4 to TRBJ2-1; the junction holds 14 bases that match TRBD2. The TCR originated in a human donor who was either an allogeneic HSCT recipient or a stem cell or donor lymphocyte infusion donor (not recorded which). It is not recorded whose cells these are; they may come from a transplant donor. Here the CDR3 is given as CASSRGLAGVGTYNEQFF. DNA sequence: TGTGCCAGCAGTAGGGGACTAGCGGGAGTTGGAACCTACAATGAGCAGTTCTTC.